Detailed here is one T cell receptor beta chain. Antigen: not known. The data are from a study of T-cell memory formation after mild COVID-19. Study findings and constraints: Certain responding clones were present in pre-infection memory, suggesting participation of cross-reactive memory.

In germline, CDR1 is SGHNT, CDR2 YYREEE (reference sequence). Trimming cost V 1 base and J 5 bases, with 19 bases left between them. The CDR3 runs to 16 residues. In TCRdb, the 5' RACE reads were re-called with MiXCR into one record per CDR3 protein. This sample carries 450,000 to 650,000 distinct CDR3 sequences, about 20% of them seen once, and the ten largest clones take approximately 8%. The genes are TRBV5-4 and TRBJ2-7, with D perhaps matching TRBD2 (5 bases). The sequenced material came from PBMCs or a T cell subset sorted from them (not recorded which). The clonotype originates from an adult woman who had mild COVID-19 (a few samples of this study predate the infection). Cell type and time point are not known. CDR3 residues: CASSLRTLSLDDEQYF. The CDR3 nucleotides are TGTGCCAGCAGCTTGAGGACTCTTTCTCTAGACGACGAGCAGTACTTC.